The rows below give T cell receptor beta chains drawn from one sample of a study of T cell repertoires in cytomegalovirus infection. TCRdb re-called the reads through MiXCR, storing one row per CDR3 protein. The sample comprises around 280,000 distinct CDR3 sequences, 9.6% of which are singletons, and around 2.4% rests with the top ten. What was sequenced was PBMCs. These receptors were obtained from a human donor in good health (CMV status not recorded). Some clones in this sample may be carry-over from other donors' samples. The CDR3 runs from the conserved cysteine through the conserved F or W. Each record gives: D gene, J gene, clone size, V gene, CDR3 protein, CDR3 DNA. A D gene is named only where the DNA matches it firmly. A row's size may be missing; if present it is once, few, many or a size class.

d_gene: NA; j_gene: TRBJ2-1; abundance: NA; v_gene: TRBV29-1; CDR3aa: CSVEGGAYNEQFF; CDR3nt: TGCAGCGTTGAAGGGGGCGCGTACAATGAGCAGTTCTTC
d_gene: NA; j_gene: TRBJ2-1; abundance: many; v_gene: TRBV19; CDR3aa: CASMGDGYNEQFF; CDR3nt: TGTGCCAGTATGGGGGACGGCTACAATGAGCAGTTCTTC
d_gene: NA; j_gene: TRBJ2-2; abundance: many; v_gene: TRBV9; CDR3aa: CASSVMTGNTGELFF; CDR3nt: TGTGCCAGCAGCGTAATGACAGGGAACACCGGGGAGCTGTTTTTT
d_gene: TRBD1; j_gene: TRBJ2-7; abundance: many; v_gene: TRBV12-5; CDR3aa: CASGPTGDEQYF; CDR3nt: TGTGCTAGTGGTCCGACAGGGGACGAGCAGTACTTC
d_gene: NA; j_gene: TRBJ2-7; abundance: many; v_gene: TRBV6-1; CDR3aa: CASTGGQTLNNEQYF; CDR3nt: TGTGCCAGCACCGGCGGACAGACCCTAAACAACGAGCAGTACTTC
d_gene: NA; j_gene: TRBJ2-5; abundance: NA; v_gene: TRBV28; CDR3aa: CASSLLRGLSETQYF; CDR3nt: TGTGCCAGCAGTTTACTCAGGGGTCTCTCAGAGACCCAGTACTTC
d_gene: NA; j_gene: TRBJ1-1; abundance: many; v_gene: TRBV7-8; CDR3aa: CASISPGGDNTEAFF; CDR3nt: TGTGCCAGCATCTCTCCCGGGGGGGATAACACTGAAGCTTTCTTT
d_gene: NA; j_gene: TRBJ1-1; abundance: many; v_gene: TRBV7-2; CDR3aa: CASSLRRSTEAFF; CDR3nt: TGTGCCAGCAGCTTAAGGAGGTCCACTGAAGCTTTCTTT
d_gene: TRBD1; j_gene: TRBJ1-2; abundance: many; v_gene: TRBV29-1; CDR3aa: CSVTGQGAGYTF; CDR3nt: TGCAGCGTCACGGGACAGGGGGCTGGCTACACCTTC
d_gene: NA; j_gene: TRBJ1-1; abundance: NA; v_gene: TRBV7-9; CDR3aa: CASSPVQGSTEAFF; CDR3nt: TGTGCCAGCAGCCCGGTGCAGGGAAGCACTGAAGCTTTCTTT
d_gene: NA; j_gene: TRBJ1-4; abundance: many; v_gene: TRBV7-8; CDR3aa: CASSNGGAPATNEKLFF; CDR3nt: TGTGCCAGCAGCAACGGGGGGGCTCCCGCAACTAATGAAAAACTGTTTTTT
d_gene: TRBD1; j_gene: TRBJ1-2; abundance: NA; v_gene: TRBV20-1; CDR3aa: CSAGDRGSGGYGYTF; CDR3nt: TGCAGTGCGGGGGACAGGGGCTCGGGGGGCTATGGCTACACCTTC
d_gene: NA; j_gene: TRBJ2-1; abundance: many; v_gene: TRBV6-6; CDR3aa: CASSYSTYNEQFF; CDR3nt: TGTGCCAGCAGTTACAGTACCTACAATGAGCAGTTCTTC
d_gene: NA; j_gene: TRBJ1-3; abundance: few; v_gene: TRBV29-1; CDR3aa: CSVGVRGHLSGNTIYF; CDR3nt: TGCAGCGTTGGAGTCCGAGGACATCTCTCTGGAAACACCATATATTTT
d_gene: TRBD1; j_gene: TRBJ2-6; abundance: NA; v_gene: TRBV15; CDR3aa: CATSRDGTARSGANVLTF; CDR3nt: TGTGCCACCAGCAGAGATGGGACAGCGAGGTCTGGGGCCAACGTCCTGACTTTC
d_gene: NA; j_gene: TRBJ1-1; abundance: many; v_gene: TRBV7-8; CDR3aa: CASSSDASNTEAFF; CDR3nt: TGTGCCAGCAGCTCGGACGCTTCGAACACTGAAGCTTTCTTT
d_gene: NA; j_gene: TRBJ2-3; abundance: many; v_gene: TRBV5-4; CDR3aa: CASSSGLTKGDTQYF; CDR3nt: TGTGCCAGCAGCTCGGGACTTACGAAGGGAGATACGCAGTATTTT
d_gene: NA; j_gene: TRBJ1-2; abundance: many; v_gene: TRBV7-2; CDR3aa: CASSSGTGFGYGYTF; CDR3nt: TGTGCCAGCAGCTCAGGGACTGGGTTTGGTTATGGCTACACCTTC
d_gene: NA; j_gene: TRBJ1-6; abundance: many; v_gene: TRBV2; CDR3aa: CASSEWQASNSPLHF; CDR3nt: TGTGCCAGCAGTGAATGGCAGGCGAGTAATTCACCCCTCCACTTT
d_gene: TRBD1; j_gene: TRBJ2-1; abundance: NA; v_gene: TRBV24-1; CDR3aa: CATSDLPQGAGEQFF; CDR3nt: TGTGCCACCAGTGATTTGCCTCAGGGGGCAGGTGAGCAGTTCTTC
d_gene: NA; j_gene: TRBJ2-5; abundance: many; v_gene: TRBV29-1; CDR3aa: CSVGQTGGETQYF; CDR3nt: TGCAGCGTTGGACAAACCGGGGGAGAGACCCAGTACTTC
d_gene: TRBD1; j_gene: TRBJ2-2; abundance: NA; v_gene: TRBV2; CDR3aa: CASRDRGPTGELFF; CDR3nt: TGTGCCAGCAGGGACAGGGGGCCTACCGGGGAGCTGTTTTTT
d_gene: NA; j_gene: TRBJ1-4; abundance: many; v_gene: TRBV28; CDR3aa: CASSPPGPMNEKLFF; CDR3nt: TGTGCCAGCAGTCCGCCCGGACCGATGAATGAAAAACTGTTTTTT
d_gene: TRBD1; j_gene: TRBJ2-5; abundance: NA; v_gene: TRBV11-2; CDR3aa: CASSLGRDRVLETQYF; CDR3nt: TGTGCCAGCAGCTTAGGACGGGACAGGGTGCTGGAGACCCAGTACTTC
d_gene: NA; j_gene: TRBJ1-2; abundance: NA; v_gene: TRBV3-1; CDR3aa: CASSHSPQGNYGYTF; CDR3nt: TGTGCCAGCAGCCATTCTCCGCAGGGGAACTATGGCTACACCTTC